This TCR beta chain came from a study of early T cells in non-severe SARS-CoV-2 infection. As for the study in general: Sequencing targeted bulk RNA from unsorted whole blood, leaving chains unpaired. Whole-study findings and limits: VDJdb-based matching was biased toward anti-spike CD8 responses and missed private and CD4 specificities.

Unique molecular identifiers tagged individual cDNA molecules. TCRdb re-derived calls from the 5' RACE reads in MiXCR, one entry per CDR3 protein. This repertoire shows fewer than 100,000 distinct CDR3 sequences, more than 10% found once; its top ten account for 3.4%. CDR3 length equals 17 residues. From germline, CDR1 is MNHNS and CDR2 SASEGT. With 1 base removed from V and 1 base from J, the gap between germline ends came to 16 bases. This clonotype has more than one count but fewer than ten. Its antigen is not identified. This receptor was taken from an adult who was a healthcare worker with PCR-confirmed SARS-CoV-2 infection or an uninfected control (not recorded which). Sequenced input: whole blood. The rearrangement uses TRBV6-1 and TRBJ1-2; D is unresolved. The CDR3 nucleotides read TGTGCCAGCAGTGAAGGGGGAGGCGGCGCCTATAACTATGGCTACACCTTC. Amino acids: CASSEGGGGAYNYGYTF.